The 22 T cell receptor beta chains below come from one sample, sequenced in a study of T cell responses to AZD1222 COVID-19 vaccine. Generated by immunoSEQ multiplex PCR, the TCRdb table keeps only in-frame clones and is missing some. The data show 150,000 to 200,000 clones, with about 92% seen just once and about 4.2% held by the top ten. The specimen was peripheral blood, collected on day 0 of AZD1222 vaccination. All receptors derive from an adult in good health.

The chain carries TRBV7-9 and TRBJ2-2; no reliable D call. Deletions cut 2 bases from V and 5 bases from J, with 6 bases between. Per germline, CDR1 SEHNR and CDR2 FQNEAQ (reference sequence). The CDR3 is 13 residues long. CDR3 sequence: CASSLLNTGELFF. CDR3 DNA sequence: TGTGCCAGCAGCTTACTTAATACCGGGGAGCTGTTTTTT.

The rearrangement links TRBV5-1 to TRBJ2-3; D gene unclear. The CDR3 sequence is 13 residues long. The V gene's germline CDR1 is SGHRS and CDR2 YFSETQ. Trimming took 0 bases from V and 5 from J, leaving 7 bases between them. CDR3 DNA: TGCGCCAGCAGCTTGGCCACGGTAGATACGCAGTATTTT. It specifies CASSLATVDTQYF.

The chain joins TRBV12-5 to TRBJ1-5, with D uncertain. Germline V gene data show CDR1 as LGHNT and CDR2 as FRNRAP. CDR3 length: 13 residues. With 5 bases removed from V and 2 bases from J, the gap between germline ends came to 7 bases. As DNA, the CDR3 is TGTGCTAGTGGTCGAGATGGCAATCAGCCCCAGCATTTT. Translated, it gives CASGRDGNQPQHF.

The CDR3 nucleotides are TGCGCCAGCAGCCATCGTCGCGGAGACTCGACGAGCAACACCGGGGAGCTGTTTTTT. It is translated as CASSHRRGDSTSNTGELFF. The rearrangement uses TRBV4-1 and TRBJ2-2; D call uncertain. V shed 3 bases and J shed 2 bases, with 22 bases lying between them. This CDR3 spans 19 amino acids. In germline, CDR1 is MGHRA, CDR2 YSYEKL.

The chain is built from TRBV19 and TRBJ2-1, with 9 nucleotides matching TRBD2. The junction had 10 bases not matched to a gene; V was cut back by 6 bases and J by 1 base. Germline V gene sequence: CDR1 LNHDA, CDR2 SQIVND (reference sequence). This CDR3 is 17 amino acids long. Here the CDR3 reads CASRSLVAGESYNEQFF. The CDR3 DNA sequence: TGTGCCAGTAGATCCCTCGTAGCGGGAGAGTCCTACAATGAGCAGTTCTTC. Based on the CDR3 plus reference TRBV19 and TRBJ2-1, the full variable domain is DGGITQSPKYLFRKEGQNVTLSCEQNLNHDAMYWYRQDPGQGLRLIYYSQIVNDFQKGDIAEGYSVSREKKESFPLTVTSAQKNPTAFYLCASRSLVAGESYNEQFFGPGTRLTVL.

The chain combines TRBV2 with TRBJ2-5; 8 bases are shared with TRBD2. Germline V gives CDR1 SNHLY, CDR2 FYNNEI. V gave up 2 bases and J gave up 5 bases; unmatched junction bases: 13. The CDR3 length is 17 residues. CDR3 residues: CASSETQGAGVGETQYF. As DNA, the CDR3 is TGTGCCAGCAGTGAAACCCAGGGAGCGGGGGTGGGGGAGACCCAGTACTTC.

In DNA, the CDR3 is TGCGCCAGCAGCCGGTTGACAGTGAGTGGGGAGACCCAGTACTTC. This codes for CASSRLTVSGETQYF. The rearrangement links TRBV4-1 to TRBJ2-5; a weak D match, TRBD1 (5 bases). Germline V lookup: CDR1 MGHRA, CDR2 YSYEKL. There are 15 residues in the CDR3. V was shortened by 4 bases and J by 5 bases, with 17 bases between the two germline ends.

The chain employs TRBV6-5 and TRBJ1-1, with D perhaps matching TRBD1 (5 bases). This CDR3 has 11 residues. The ends were cut back, 11 bases at V and 4 bases at J, with 11 bases in the middle. Germline CDR1 is MNHEY and CDR2 is SVGAGI. The CDR3 DNA reads TGTGCCGCCGAGGGGCCCACTGAAGCTTTCTTT. This encodes CAAEGPTEAFF.

The sample holds one count of this clone. This chain uses TRBV18 with TRBJ1-3; 8 bases fit TRBD1. Germline V gives CDR1 KGHSH, CDR2 LQKENI. V gave up 0 bases and J gave up 3 bases; unmatched junction bases: 4. The CDR3 totals 16 residues. The CDR3 DNA is TGTGCCAGCTCACCACCGACAGGGGCACTTGGAAACACCATATATTTT. The encoded protein is CASSPPTGALGNTIYF.

V usage is TRBV18 and J usage is TRBJ1-2; weak D call: TRBD1 (5 bases). CDR3 size: 16 residues. Germline assignment: CDR1 KGHSH and CDR2 LQKENI. V lost 0 bases to trimming and J lost 5 bases, with 16 bases between them. CDR3 amino acids: CASSPPSLGVSYGYTF. The CDR3 DNA is TGTGCCAGCTCACCACCTTCCCTGGGGGTTTCTTATGGCTACACCTTC.

The CDR3 DNA reads TGTGCCATCAGCGGGAGCTCTGGGGCCAACGTCCTGACTTTC. The encoded protein is CAISGSSGANVLTF. This rearrangement joins TRBV6-5 to TRBJ2-6, with 8 bases lining up with TRBD2. The CDR3 totals 14 residues. The V gene end was trimmed by 10 bases and the J gene end by 0 bases; junction bases not matched to a gene: 2. The germline V gene encodes CDR1 MNHEY and CDR2 SVGAGI.

The V call is TRBV6-5, the J call TRBJ1-2; D gene ambiguous. CDR3 length: 15 amino acids. V lost 3 bases to trimming and J lost 5 bases, with 16 bases between them. Germline lookup yields CDR1 MNHEY and CDR2 SVGAGI. Written as DNA, the CDR3 is TGTGCCAGCAGTTATGAAAAGTTCCCCTCATATGGCTACACCTTC. Its protein product is CASSYEKFPSYGYTF.

The chain has TRBV5-1 and TRBJ1-1; maybe TRBD1 (6 bases). V was cut by 6 bases and J by 4 bases, with 16 bases left in between. The CDR3 is made up of 14 amino acids. Germline loops: CDR1 SGHRS, CDR2 YFSETQ. CDR3 DNA sequence: TGCGCCAGCACCCCCTCTTTAGGGGGCACTGAAGCTTTCTTT. This encodes CASTPSLGGTEAFF.

V and J are TRBV29-1 and TRBJ1-4; D is perhaps TRBD1 (5 bases). CDR3 length equals 14 residues. Trimming removed 6 bases from V and 2 bases from J, with 13 bases in between. The germline V gene has CDR1 SQVTM and CDR2 ANQGSEA. CDR3 amino acids: CSVSRVLTNEKLFF. The CDR3 DNA is TGCAGCGTGTCCAGGGTCCTGACTAATGAAAAACTGTTTTTT. The whole variable domain, remainder taken from reference TRBV29-1 and TRBJ1-4, is SAVISQKPSRDICQRGTSLTIQCQVDSQVTMMFWYRQQPGQSLTLIATANQGSEATYESGFVIDKFPISRPNLTFSTLTVSNMSPEDSSIYLCSVSRVLTNEKLFFGSGTQLSVL.

This chain links TRBV10-3 with TRBJ2-7; 9 bases map to TRBD1. CDR1 ENHRY and CDR2 SYGVKD come from the germline V gene. V lost 6 bases to trimming and J lost 3 bases; unmatched junction nucleotides: 3. There are 13 residues in the CDR3. The CDR3 DNA is TGTGCCATCAGCCAGGGACAGGGCTACGAGCAGTACTTC. Translating it yields CAISQGQGYEQYF.

The rearrangement uses TRBV19 and TRBJ2-7; 10 positions agree with TRBD1. The CDR3 is 16 residues long. Germline V lookup: CDR1 LNHDA, CDR2 SQIVND (reference sequence). The junction had 6 bases not matched to a gene; V was cut back by 2 bases and J by 2 bases. This CDR3 is CASSITHGQGAYEQYF. For the CDR3, the DNA is TGTGCCAGTAGTATAACCCACGGACAGGGGGCCTACGAGCAGTACTTC.

The CDR3 DNA reads TGTGCCAGCAGTGCCGGGAGGTTGAACACCGGGGAGCTGTTTTTT. Residues: CASSAGRLNTGELFF. The chain has TRBV2 and TRBJ2-2, with 7 bases aligning to TRBD2. The junction had 3 bases not matched to a gene; V was cut back by 4 bases and J by 1 base. The CDR3 totals 15 residues. The V gene's germline CDR1 is SNHLY and CDR2 FYNNEI.

The chain is built from TRBV5-4 and TRBJ1-1; D gene unclear. The CDR3 totals 13 residues. V lost 7 bases, J lost 2 bases, and 12 bases lay in between. In germline, CDR1 is SGHNT, CDR2 YYREEE (reference sequence). The CDR3 bases are TGTGCCAGCCGACTGAATGGAAACACTGAAGCTTTCTTT. Protein: CASRLNGNTEAFF.

In the case of this clone: One end of the junction does not line up with germline, which may come from a read error. The rearrangement uses TRBV9 and TRBJ1-1; the D is unclear. The CDR3 has 10 residues. CDR1 is SGDLS, CDR2 YYNGEE, per germline. Here the CDR3 DNA reads TGTGCCAGCACCGGGAAGACCCTTCTCTTT. This codes for CASTGKTLLF.

The chain combines TRBV6-5 with TRBJ1-5; D ambiguous. The germline CDR1 and CDR2 sequences are MNHEY and SVGAGI. The germline V and J ends were trimmed by 2 bases and 11 bases, with 13 bases remaining between them. The CDR3 is made up of 13 amino acids. In nucleotides, the CDR3 is TGTGCCAGCAGTTACAGTCGTCTCGGGGCCCAGCATTTT. It yields the protein CASSYSRLGAQHF.

The chain links TRBV18 to TRBJ1-4, with D hard to call. Trimming cost V 3 bases and J 0 bases, with 11 bases left between them. The length of the CDR3 is 16 residues. The germline CDR1 and CDR2 sequences are KGHSH and LQKENI. The CDR3 loop is CASSPARGTTNEKLFF. The CDR3 bases are TGTGCCAGCTCACCCGCTAGAGGGACAACTAATGAAAAACTGTTTTTT.

The chain employs TRBV20-1 and TRBJ2-1; the D gene is possibly TRBD1 (5 bases). The V end lost 3 bases, the J end lost 4 bases, and 13 bases lay between the germline ends. The CDR3 is 14 residues long. Per the germline V gene, CDR1 is DFQATT and CDR2 is SNEGSKA (reference sequence). The CDR3, as DNA: TGCAGTGCTAGTCGGCCCCAGGGTTACAATGAGCAGTTCTTC. Encoded protein: CSASRPQGYNEQFF.